A single sample gave rise to the 3 T cell receptor beta chains below, sequenced in a study of T cells in Graves' hyperthyroidism and ophthalmopathy. Amplification of TCR beta CDR3 regions was performed using RNA transcripts as template. During a first-round RT-PCR of the TCR CDR3, the HTBI primer set was used. MiXCR was run by TCRdb on the multiplex PCR reads, yielding one entry per CDR3 protein. The sample carries around 700,000 distinct CDR3 sequences, around 19% recorded once. The sequenced sample consisted of blood. The receptors were sampled from a woman aged 45-65 years with Graves' hyperthyroidism that later progressed to Graves' ophthalmopathy.

At least ten counts were recorded for this clonotype. The V call is TRBV7-8, the J call TRBJ1-1; 7 bases agree with TRBD1. This CDR3 region has 15 residues. Germline values: CDR1 SGHVS, CDR2 FQNEAQ. V gave up 5 bases and J gave up 0 bases; unmatched junction bases: 6. DNA of the CDR3: TGTGCCAGCAGCAAGTACAGGGGAGTGAACACTGAAGCTTTCTTT. As protein: CASSKYRGVNTEAFF.

The chain recombines TRBV7-3 with TRBJ2-2; 7 positions agree with TRBD2. V lost 0 bases, J lost 6 bases, and 4 bases stayed unmatched. The V gene's germline CDR1 is SGHTA and CDR2 FQGTGA. This CDR3 is 15 amino acids long. The CDR3: CASSLTGRGAGELFF. As DNA, the CDR3 is TGTGCCAGCAGCTTAACCGGTCGGGGGGCCGGGGAGCTGTTTTTT.

With respect to this clonotype: This may stem from a read error, because a much larger clone lies one nucleotide away. The chain carries TRBV7-3 and TRBJ2-1; 11 bases match TRBD1. Germline V gene data show CDR1 as SGHTA and CDR2 as FQGTGA. This CDR3 is built from 16 residues. The CDR3 loop is CASGFTGTGGHNEQFF. In nucleotides, the CDR3 is TGTGCCAGCGGCTTCACCGGGACAGGGGGACACAATGAGCAGTTCTTC.